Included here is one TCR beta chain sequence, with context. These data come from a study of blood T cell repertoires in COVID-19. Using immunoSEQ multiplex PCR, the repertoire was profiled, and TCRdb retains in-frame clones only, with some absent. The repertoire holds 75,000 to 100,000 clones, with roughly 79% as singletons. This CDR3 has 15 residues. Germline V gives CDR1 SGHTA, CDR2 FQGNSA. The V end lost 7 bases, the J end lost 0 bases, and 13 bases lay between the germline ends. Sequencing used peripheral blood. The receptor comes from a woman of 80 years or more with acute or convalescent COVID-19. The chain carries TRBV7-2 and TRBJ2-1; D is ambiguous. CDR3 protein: CASNAQEFSYNEQFF. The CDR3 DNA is TGTGCCAGCAACGCCCAAGAGTTCTCCTACAATGAGCAGTTCTTC.